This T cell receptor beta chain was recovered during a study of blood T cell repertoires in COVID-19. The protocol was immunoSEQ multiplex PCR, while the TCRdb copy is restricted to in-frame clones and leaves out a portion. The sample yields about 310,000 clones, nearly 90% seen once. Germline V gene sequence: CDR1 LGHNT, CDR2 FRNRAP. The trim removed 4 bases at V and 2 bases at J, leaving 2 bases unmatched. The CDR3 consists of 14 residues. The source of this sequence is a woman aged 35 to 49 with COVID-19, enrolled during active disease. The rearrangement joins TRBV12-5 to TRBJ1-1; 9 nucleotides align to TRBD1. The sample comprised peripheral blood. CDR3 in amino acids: CASGSGQGNTEAFF. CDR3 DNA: TGTGCTAGTGGTTCGGGACAGGGTAACACTGAAGCTTTCTTT.